These 32 T cell receptor beta chains came from one sample sequenced in a study of somatic mutations in cytotoxic T cells in rheumatoid arthritis. The method was immunoSEQ multiplex PCR; TCRdb's version includes in-frame clones alone and lacks a portion of them. The sample has more than 25,000 clones; 70% to 80% are singletons. Sequenced sample: CD8+ T cells sorted from blood. The receptors originated from a woman aged 18-29 years in good health.

This clone was counted a few times. This same CDR3 is encoded by further DNA sequences in the sample. This rearrangement joins TRBV18 to TRBJ1-1; possibly TRBD1 for D (5 bases). The CDR3 has 13 residues. With 3 bases removed from V and 1 base from J, the gap between germline ends came to 6 bases. The germline V gene encodes CDR1 KGHSH and CDR2 LQKENI. CDR3 residues: CASSPGPNTEAFF. CDR3 nucleotide sequence: TGTGCCAGCTCACCGGGGCCGAACACTGAAGCTTTCTTT.

The chain carries TRBV29-1 and TRBJ1-2; no reliable D call. The CDR3 length is 14 residues. Trimming left V 4 bases short and J 0 bases short, with 12 bases between. Germline lookup yields CDR1 SQVTM and CDR2 ANQGSEA. CDR3 in DNA: TGCAGCGTTGGCCCACAGAGGACTAACTATGGCTACACCTTC. Protein product: CSVGPQRTNYGYTF. The full variable domain, rest sourced from reference TRBV29-1 and TRBJ1-2, is SAVISQKPSRDICQRGTSLTIQCQVDSQVTMMFWYRQQPGQSLTLIATANQGSEATYESGFVIDKFPISRPNLTFSTLTVSNMSPEDSSIYLCSVGPQRTNYGYTFGSGTRLTVV.

The V call is TRBV28, the J call TRBJ2-6; D remains ambiguous. Trimming cost V 4 bases and J 0 bases, with 10 bases left between them. This CDR3 is built from 16 residues. The germline gives CDR1 MDHEN, CDR2 SYDVKM. The CDR3 here is CASSSREGSGANVLTF. CDR3 nucleotide sequence: TGTGCCAGCAGTTCGCGTGAAGGCTCTGGGGCCAACGTCCTGACTTTC.

The chain links TRBV7-9 to TRBJ1-1; 9 bases are a match to TRBD1. The junction had 10 bases not matched to a gene; V was cut back by 4 bases and J by 4 bases. Germline values: CDR1 SEHNR, CDR2 FQNEAQ (reference sequence). The CDR3 runs to 16 residues. This CDR3 is CASSSPQGAGRTEAFF. The DNA for the CDR3 is TGTGCCAGCAGCTCCCCACAGGGGGCAGGGCGCACTGAAGCTTTCTTT.

This chain links TRBV28 with TRBJ2-1; the match to TRBD1 covers 10 bases. CDR3 length equals 15 residues. Germline V gene sequence: CDR1 MDHEN, CDR2 SYDVKM. The V gene end was trimmed by 6 bases and the J gene end by 2 bases; junction bases not matched to a gene: 4. CDR3: CASSPGTGAYNEQFF. CDR3 in DNA: TGTGCCAGCAGCCCCGGGACAGGGGCCTACAATGAGCAGTTCTTC.

The chain is built from TRBV27 and TRBJ2-7; D is unclear. The CDR3 consists of 12 residues. Germline CDR1 MNHEY, CDR2 SMNVEV (reference sequence). Deletions cut 6 bases from V and 4 bases from J, with 10 bases between. CDR3 sequence (DNA): TGTGCCAGCAGCATAGATGGTTACGAGCAGTACTTC. It codes for CASSIDGYEQYF.

This clone was counted only a few times. The chain couples TRBV6-5 to TRBJ1-1; the D is unclear. The CDR3 is 15 residues long. Germline V gene data show CDR1 as MNHEY and CDR2 as SVGAGI. The V end was cut by 7 bases, the J end by 3 bases, with 18 bases between. CDR3 in DNA: TGTGCCAGCACTGCGGATTCCGATGACTACACTGAAGCTTTCTTT. Translating it yields CASTADSDDYTEAFF.

The rearrangement joins TRBV27 to TRBJ1-2, with 7 nucleotides matching TRBD1. CDR3 length equals 12 residues. V lost 9 bases to trimming and J lost 2 bases; unmatched junction nucleotides: 3. The germline V gene has CDR1 MNHEY and CDR2 SMNVEV (reference sequence). DNA of the CDR3: TGTGCCAGTACGACAGGGAACTATGGCTACACCTTC. It translates to CASTTGNYGYTF.

V is TRBV5-1 and J is TRBJ2-1; weak D call: TRBD2 (6 bases). V was trimmed by 7 bases and J by 3 bases, leaving 8 bases between them. CDR1 and CDR2 (germline): SGHRS, YFSETQ. The CDR3 is made up of 12 amino acids. The CDR3, as DNA: TGCGCCAGCGCTAGCGACTACAATGAGCAGTTCTTC. Its protein is CASASDYNEQFF. Looking up the rest from reference TRBV5-1 and TRBJ2-1 gives the full variable domain: KAGVTQTPRYLIKTRGQQVTLSCSPISGHRSVSWYQQTPGQGLQFLFEYFSETQRNKGNFPGRFSGRQFSNSRSEMNVSTLELGDSALYLCASASDYNEQFFGPGTRLTVL.

CDR3 protein: CASSSRTLDTQYF. CDR3 DNA: TGTGCCAGCAGCTCTAGGACTCTGGATACGCAGTATTTT. The chain carries TRBV7-3 and TRBJ2-3, with D tentatively TRBD2 (5 bases). Trimming stripped 4 bases from V and 6 bases from J, with 11 bases between. CDR3 length: 13 residues. The germline gives CDR1 SGHTA, CDR2 FQGTGA.

The V and J genes are TRBV28 and TRBJ2-7; 7 bases are a match to TRBD1. J was trimmed by 2 bases and V by 7 bases; bases with no gene match: 11. In germline, CDR1 is MDHEN, CDR2 SYDVKM. This CDR3 region has 15 residues. The CDR3 here is CASIHNRDRAYEQYF. For the CDR3, the DNA is TGTGCCAGCATTCATAACCGGGACAGAGCCTACGAGCAGTACTTC.

The chain carries TRBV6-4 and TRBJ2-1; TRBD2 agrees at 10 bases. The J segment lost 8 bases and the V segment lost 5 bases, leaving 6 bases of the junction unmatched. The CDR3 extends over 14 amino acids. The germline V gene encodes CDR1 MRHNA and CDR2 SNTAGT. The CDR3 sequence is CASSSGGAGYEQFF. The DNA for the CDR3 is TGTGCCAGCAGTAGCGGGGGGGCCGGTTATGAGCAGTTCTTC.

This chain uses TRBV4-1 with TRBJ2-1, with D possibly TRBD2 on 6 matching bases. The CDR3 runs to 15 residues. The V gene lost 2 bases and the J gene lost 10 bases, with 18 bases spanning the gap. Germline CDR1 MGHRA, CDR2 YSYEKL. The CDR3 loop reads CASSQPSIGAGEQFF. DNA for the CDR3: TGCGCCAGCAGCCAACCGTCTATTGGGGCGGGGGAGCAGTTCTTC.

The rearrangement links TRBV7-8 to TRBJ2-1; tentatively, D is TRBD2 (6 bases). Per germline, CDR1 SGHVS and CDR2 FQNEAQ. The CDR3 runs 14 residues. Trimming pared 3 bases from V and 7 bases from J, leaving 13 bases between. CDR3 bases: TGTGCCAGCAGCTTTAGCGGCCGAGTGAATGAGCAGTTCTTC. Encoded protein: CASSFSGRVNEQFF.

The J gene is TRBJ1-1, the V gene TRBV4-1; the D is unclear. Trimming took 0 bases from V and 3 from J, leaving 20 bases between them. The CDR3 has 18 residues. Germline lookup yields CDR1 MGHRA and CDR2 YSYEKL. The CDR3 bases are TGCGCCAGCAGCCAAGATGAGGTTACAGCCCCGAAGGACACTGAAGCTTTCTTT. Its translation: CASSQDEVTAPKDTEAFF.

The chain employs TRBV14 and TRBJ2-5; 9 bases match TRBD2. Germline V gives CDR1 SGHDN, CDR2 FVKESK. V gave up 0 bases and J gave up 4 bases; unmatched junction bases: 6. The CDR3 length is 16 residues. The CDR3 DNA reads as TGTGCCAGCAGCCAAGAGCTAGCGGGGCTAAGAGAGACCCAGTACTTC. This sequence encodes CASSQELAGLRETQYF.

The chain is built from TRBV5-4 and TRBJ2-5; 9 bases fit TRBD2. CDR3 size: 15 residues. Looked up from germline, CDR1 is SGHNT and CDR2 is YYREEE (reference sequence). After removal of 2 bases from V and 1 base from J, the junction contained 3 bases not matched to a gene. CDR3 amino acids: CASSFAGGPQETQYF. In nucleotides, the CDR3 is TGTGCCAGCAGCTTTGCGGGGGGGCCCCAAGAGACCCAGTACTTC.

The chain employs TRBV5-6 and TRBJ2-4; D not certain. V lost 1 base to trimming and J lost 6 bases, with 8 bases between them. This CDR3 contains 13 residues. Germline CDR1 is SGHDT and CDR2 is YYEEEE. The CDR3 spells CASSLTDGNIQYF. In DNA, the CDR3 is TGTGCCAGCAGCTTGACAGACGGAAACATTCAGTACTTC. The full variable domain, completed using reference TRBV5-6 and TRBJ2-4, is DAGVTQSPTHLIKTRGQQVTLRCSPKSGHDTVSWYQQALGQGPQFIFQYYEEEERQRGNFPDRFSGHQFPNYSSELNVNALLLGDSALYLCASSLTDGNIQYFGAGTRLSVL.

The rearrangement links TRBV29-1 to TRBJ1-1; maybe TRBD1 (6 bases). CDR1 is SQVTM, CDR2 ANQGSEA, per germline. With 2 bases removed from V and 10 bases from J, the gap between germline ends came to 20 bases. The CDR3 is 14 residues long. CDR3 bases: TGCAGCGTTGAAATGGGGGGCGAGGCAGGACCAGCTTTCTTT. It is translated as CSVEMGGEAGPAFF.

The rearrangement uses TRBV7-9 and TRBJ2-5, with D unclear. The CDR3 has 14 amino acids. Germline V gene lookup returns CDR1 SEHNR and CDR2 FQNEAQ (reference sequence). The V and J ends lost 3 bases and 1 base respectively, with 9 bases between them. The CDR3, as DNA: TGTGCCAGCAGCTTTGGCGGATTCCAAGAGACCCAGTACTTC. Translated, it gives CASSFGGFQETQYF.

Points on this clone: The identical CDR3 is also encoded by other nucleotide sequences in the sample. The chain combines TRBV5-1 with TRBJ2-7; the D gene could be TRBD1 or TRBD2 (5 bases each). The germline V and J ends were trimmed by 0 bases and 2 bases, with 12 bases remaining between them. CDR1 is SGHRS and CDR2 is YFSETQ in the germline V gene. This CDR3 spans 15 amino acids. The CDR3 DNA follows: TGCGCCAGCAGCTTGGCGGGACCCCGAACCTACGAGCAGTACTTC. Protein sequence: CASSLAGPRTYEQYF.

By frequency in the sample, this clone is medium-sized (0.01 to 0.1%). This sequence joins TRBV19 and TRBJ1-2; the D is unclear. The V end was cut by 3 bases, the J end by 5 bases, with 7 bases between. The CDR3 has 12 amino acids. CDR1 is LNHDA, CDR2 SQIVND, per germline (reference sequence). CDR3 loop: CASSISGYGYTF. The CDR3 DNA is TGTGCCAGTAGTATCTCAGGTTATGGCTACACCTTC.

This clone was detected a few times. The chain joins TRBV7-2 to TRBJ1-1, with a possible D match to TRBD1 (5 bases). Trimming stripped 1 base from V and 3 bases from J, with 9 bases between. CDR1 and CDR2 from the germline V gene are SGHTA and FQGNSA. The CDR3 has 14 amino acids. CDR3 bases: TGTGCCAGCAGCTTAGGAGGGGACCACACTGAAGCTTTCTTT. Translating gives CASSLGGDHTEAFF.

The chain uses TRBV28 and TRBJ1-4; 9 bases map to TRBD1. Germline CDR1 and CDR2: MDHEN and SYDVKM. The CDR3 runs to 16 residues. The junction had 13 bases not matched to a gene; V was cut back by 7 bases and J by 7 bases. CDR3 region: CASNVRGDRAGEKLFF. For the CDR3, the DNA is TGTGCCAGCAATGTACGGGGGGACAGGGCGGGTGAAAAACTGTTTTTT.

Here the CDR3 reads CATQPLTGVDYGYTF. In nucleotides, the CDR3 is TGCGCCACCCAGCCCCTTACAGGGGTAGACTATGGCTACACCTTC. This sequence joins TRBV4-1 and TRBJ1-2; 7 bases fit TRBD1. After removal of 10 bases from V and 3 bases from J, the junction contained 14 bases not matched to a gene. The CDR3 is 15 amino acids. Germline assignment: CDR1 MGHRA and CDR2 YSYEKL.

The chain carries TRBV6-6 and TRBJ2-1; 8 bases fit TRBD2. V shed 2 bases and J 1 base; nucleotides not matched to a gene: 4. Germline CDR1 and CDR2: MNHNY and SVGAGI (reference sequence). The CDR3 is 16 residues long. CDR3 in amino acids: CASSYPAGESYNEQFF. The CDR3 region has the DNA TGTGCCAGCAGTTACCCAGCGGGAGAGTCCTACAATGAGCAGTTCTTC.

The V call is TRBV5-4, the J call TRBJ2-7, with TRBD2 matching over 13 bases. This CDR3 region has 17 residues. Germline V CDR1 and CDR2: SGHNT, YYREEE (reference sequence). The V gene end was trimmed by 4 bases and the J gene end by 3 bases; junction bases not matched to a gene: 10. Written as DNA, the CDR3 is TGTGCCAGCAGCACGACTAGCGGGAGGTCCCCCGTCTACGAGCAGTACTTC. Translation: CASSTTSGRSPVYEQYF.

The gene calls are TRBV2 and TRBJ2-1; the match to TRBD2 covers 9 bases. The CDR3 loop spans 12 amino acids. The germline CDR1 and CDR2 sequences are SNHLY and FYNNEI. Unmatched junction bases numbered 9, after V lost 6 bases and J lost 15 bases. DNA for the CDR3: TGTGCCAGCAGCGTGGACAGGCGGGAGGGGTTCTTC. It yields the protein CASSVDRREGFF.

The J gene is TRBJ2-1, the V gene TRBV9; TRBD1 aligns across 9 bases. Germline V gene lookup returns CDR1 SGDLS and CDR2 YYNGEE. The CDR3 sequence is 16 residues long. The junction had 10 bases not matched to a gene; V was cut back by 3 bases and J by 6 bases. This chain's CDR3 is CASSAGQGRRSNEQFF. The CDR3 nucleotides are TGTGCCAGCAGCGCCGGACAGGGGCGCAGGAGCAATGAGCAGTTCTTC. Based on the CDR3 plus reference TRBV9 and TRBJ2-1, the full variable domain is DSGVTQTPKHLITATGQRVTLRCSPRSGDLSVYWYQQSLDQGLQFLIQYYNGEERAKGNILERFSAQQFPDLHSELNLSSLELGDSALYFCASSAGQGRRSNEQFFGPGTRLTVL.

The chain employs TRBV29-1 and TRBJ2-1, with 9 positions matching TRBD2. V gave up 0 bases and J gave up 6 bases; unmatched junction bases: 9. The CDR3 is 16 amino acids. Looked up from germline, CDR1 is SQVTM and CDR2 is ANQGSEA. As DNA, the CDR3 is TGCAGCGTTGAAGATTCGTGGGGACTAGCAAGCAATGAGCAGTTCTTC. It is translated as CSVEDSWGLASNEQFF.

The genes are TRBV7-3 and TRBJ1-1, with TRBD1 as a possible D gene (6 bases). Trimming left V 5 bases short and J 0 bases short, with 13 bases between. The CDR3 runs 15 residues. The germline CDR1 and CDR2 sequences are SGHTA and FQGTGA. This CDR3 is CASSPSGAMNTEAFF. The CDR3 region has the DNA TGTGCCAGCAGCCCTTCGGGGGCCATGAACACTGAAGCTTTCTTT. The full variable domain, with the rest looked up from reference TRBV7-3 and TRBJ1-1, is GAGVSQTPSNKVTEKGKYVELRCDPISGHTALYWYRQSLGQGPEFLIYFQGTGAADDSGLPNDRFFAVRPEGSVSTLKIQRTERGDSAVYLCASSPSGAMNTEAFFGQGTRLTVV.

This sequence joins TRBV6-5 and TRBJ1-2; 9 positions match TRBD1. The V gene end was trimmed by 4 bases and the J gene end by 6 bases; junction bases not matched to a gene: 3. Germline lookup yields CDR1 MNHEY and CDR2 SVGAGI. The CDR3 is made up of 13 amino acids. The CDR3 DNA is TGTGCCAGCAGTTCACAGGGGGCAAATGGCTACACCTTC. Translation: CASSSQGANGYTF.